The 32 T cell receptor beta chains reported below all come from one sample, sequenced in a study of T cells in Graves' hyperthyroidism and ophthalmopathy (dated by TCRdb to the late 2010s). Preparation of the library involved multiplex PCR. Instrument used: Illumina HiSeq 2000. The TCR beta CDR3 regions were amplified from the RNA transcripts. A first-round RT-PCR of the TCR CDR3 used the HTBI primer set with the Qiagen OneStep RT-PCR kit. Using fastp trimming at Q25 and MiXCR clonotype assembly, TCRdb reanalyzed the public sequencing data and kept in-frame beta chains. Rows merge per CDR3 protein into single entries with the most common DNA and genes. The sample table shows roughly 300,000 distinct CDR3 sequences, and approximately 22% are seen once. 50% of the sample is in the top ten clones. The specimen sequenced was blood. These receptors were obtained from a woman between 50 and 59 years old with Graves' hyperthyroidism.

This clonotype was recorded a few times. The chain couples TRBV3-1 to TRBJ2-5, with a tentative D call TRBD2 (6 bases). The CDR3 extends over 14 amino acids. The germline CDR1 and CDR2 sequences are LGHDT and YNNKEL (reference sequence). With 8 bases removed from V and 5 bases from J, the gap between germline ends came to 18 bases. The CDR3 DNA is TGTGCCAGCTTAAATCGAGGGGCGGGGGAGACCCAGTACTTC. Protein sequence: CASLNRGAGETQYF.

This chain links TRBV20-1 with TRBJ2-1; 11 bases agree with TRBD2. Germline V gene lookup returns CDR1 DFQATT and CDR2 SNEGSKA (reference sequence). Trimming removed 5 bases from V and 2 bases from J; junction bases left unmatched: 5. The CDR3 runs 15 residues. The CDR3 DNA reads TGCAGTGCTCGGCTGACTAGCGGGACCTACAATGAGCAGTTCTTC. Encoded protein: CSARLTSGTYNEQFF.

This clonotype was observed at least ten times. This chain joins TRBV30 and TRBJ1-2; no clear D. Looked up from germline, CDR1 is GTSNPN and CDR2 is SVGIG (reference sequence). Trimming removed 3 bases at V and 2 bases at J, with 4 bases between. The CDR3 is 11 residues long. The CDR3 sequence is CAWSRNYGYTF. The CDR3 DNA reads TGTGCCTGGAGCCGAAACTATGGCTACACCTTC.

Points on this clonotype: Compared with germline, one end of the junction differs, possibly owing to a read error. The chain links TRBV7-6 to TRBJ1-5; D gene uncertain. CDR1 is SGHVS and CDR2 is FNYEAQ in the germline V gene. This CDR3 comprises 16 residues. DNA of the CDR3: TGTGCCAACAGCTTAGGTTCACGATCCAGCAATCAGCCCCAGCATTTT. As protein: CANSLGSRSSNQPQHF.

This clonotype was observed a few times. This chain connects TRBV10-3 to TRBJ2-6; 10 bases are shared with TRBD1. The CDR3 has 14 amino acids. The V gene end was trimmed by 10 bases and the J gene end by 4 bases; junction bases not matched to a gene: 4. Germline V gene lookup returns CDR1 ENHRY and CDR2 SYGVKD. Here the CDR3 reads CATGQGLGANVLTF. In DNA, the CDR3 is TGTGCCACGGGACAGGGGCTGGGGGCCAACGTCCTGACTTTC.

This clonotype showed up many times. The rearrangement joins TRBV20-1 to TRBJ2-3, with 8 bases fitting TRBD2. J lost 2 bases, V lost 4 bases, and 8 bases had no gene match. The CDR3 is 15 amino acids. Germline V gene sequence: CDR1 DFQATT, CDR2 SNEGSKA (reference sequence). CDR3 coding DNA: TGCAGTGCTACTACTAGCGGAGGGAACACAGATACGCAGTATTTT. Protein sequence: CSATTSGGNTDTQYF.

The CDR3 region has the DNA TGTGCCAGCAGACCCCTAAAGACGGAAGAGACTGAAGCTTTCTTT. Amino acids: CASRPLKTEETEAFF. V is TRBV12-3 or TRBV12-4 and J is TRBJ1-1, with D hard to call. Trimming removed 6 bases at V and 5 bases at J, with 19 bases between. The CDR3 covers 15 residues.

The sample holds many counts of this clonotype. The CDR3 is CASSTQDRGRGGQPQHF. For the CDR3, the DNA is TGTGCCAGCAGTACACAAGACAGGGGGCGCGGCGGTCAGCCCCAGCATTTT. The chain combines TRBV6-1 with TRBJ1-5; 10 bases align to TRBD1. After removal of 5 bases from V and 6 bases from J, the junction contained 13 bases not matched to a gene. The V gene's germline CDR1 is MNHNS and CDR2 SASEGT. This CDR3 contains 17 residues.

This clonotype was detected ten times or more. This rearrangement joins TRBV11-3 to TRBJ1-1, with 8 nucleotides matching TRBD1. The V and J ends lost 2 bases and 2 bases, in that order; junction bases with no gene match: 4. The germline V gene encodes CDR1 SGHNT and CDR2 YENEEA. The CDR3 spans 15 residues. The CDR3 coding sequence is TGTGCCAGCAGCTTAATCGCAGGGGGCAACACTGAAGCTTTCTTT. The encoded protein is CASSLIAGGNTEAFF.

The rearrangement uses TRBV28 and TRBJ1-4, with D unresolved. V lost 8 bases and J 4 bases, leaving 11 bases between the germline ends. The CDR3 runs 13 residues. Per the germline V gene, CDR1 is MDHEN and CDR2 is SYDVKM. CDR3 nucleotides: TGTGCCAGCGGAAGTGGGCTTAATGAAAAACTGTTTTTT. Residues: CASGSGLNEKLFF.

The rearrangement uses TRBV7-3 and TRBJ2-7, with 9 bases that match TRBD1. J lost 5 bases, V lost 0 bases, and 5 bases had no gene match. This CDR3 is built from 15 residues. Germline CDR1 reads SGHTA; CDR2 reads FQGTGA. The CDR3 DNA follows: TGTGCCAGCAGCTTAACGGGGACAGGGATGGACGAGCAGTACTTC. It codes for CASSLTGTGMDEQYF. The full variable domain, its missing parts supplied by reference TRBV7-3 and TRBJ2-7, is GAGVSQTPSNKVTEKGKYVELRCDPISGHTALYWYRQSLGQGPEFLIYFQGTGAADDSGLPNDRFFAVRPEGSVSTLKIQRTERGDSAVYLCASSLTGTGMDEQYFGPGTRLTVT.

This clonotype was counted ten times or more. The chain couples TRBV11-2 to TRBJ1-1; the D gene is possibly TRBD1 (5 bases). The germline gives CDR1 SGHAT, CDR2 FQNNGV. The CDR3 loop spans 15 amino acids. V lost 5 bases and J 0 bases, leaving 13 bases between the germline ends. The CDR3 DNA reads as TGTGCCAGCAGCCGTGTGAGGGGACTGAACACTGAAGCTTTCTTT. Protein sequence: CASSRVRGLNTEAFF.

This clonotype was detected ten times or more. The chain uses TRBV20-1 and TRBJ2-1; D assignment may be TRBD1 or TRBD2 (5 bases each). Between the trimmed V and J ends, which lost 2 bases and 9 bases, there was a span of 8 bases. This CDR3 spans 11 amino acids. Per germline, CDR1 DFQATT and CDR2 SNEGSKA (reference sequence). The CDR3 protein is CSARLGVEQFF. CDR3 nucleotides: TGCAGTGCTAGATTGGGGGTTGAGCAGTTCTTC.

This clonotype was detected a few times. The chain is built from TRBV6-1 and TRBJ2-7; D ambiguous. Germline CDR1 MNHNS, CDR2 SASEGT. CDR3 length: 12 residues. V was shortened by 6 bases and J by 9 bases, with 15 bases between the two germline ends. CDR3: CASSPVGTAQYF. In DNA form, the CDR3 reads TGTGCCAGCAGCCCCGTGGGAACGGCGCAGTACTTC.

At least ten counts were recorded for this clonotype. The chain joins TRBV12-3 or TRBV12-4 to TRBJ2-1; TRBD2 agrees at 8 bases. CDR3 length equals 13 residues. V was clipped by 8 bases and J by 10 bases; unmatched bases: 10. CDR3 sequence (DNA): TGTGCCAGCGCTACGGGAGGGCCATGGGAGCAGTTCTTC. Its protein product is CASATGGPWEQFF.

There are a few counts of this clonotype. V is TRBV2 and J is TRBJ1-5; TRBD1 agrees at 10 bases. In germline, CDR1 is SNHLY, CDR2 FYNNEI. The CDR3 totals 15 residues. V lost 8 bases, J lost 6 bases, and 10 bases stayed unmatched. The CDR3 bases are TGTGCCAGCGGGGGGACAGGGGCGAGGAGTCAGCCCCAGCATTTT. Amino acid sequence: CASGGTGARSQPQHF.

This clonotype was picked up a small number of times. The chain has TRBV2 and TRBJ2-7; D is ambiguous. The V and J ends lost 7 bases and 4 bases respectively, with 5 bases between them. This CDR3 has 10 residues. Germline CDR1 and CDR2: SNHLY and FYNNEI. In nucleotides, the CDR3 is TGTGCCAGCAATCTTTACGAGCAGTACTTC. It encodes CASNLYEQYF.

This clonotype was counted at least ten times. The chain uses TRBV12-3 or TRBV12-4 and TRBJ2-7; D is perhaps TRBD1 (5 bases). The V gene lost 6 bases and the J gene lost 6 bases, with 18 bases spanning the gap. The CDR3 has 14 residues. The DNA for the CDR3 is TGTGCCAGCAGAATGACAGCTTCTCGGGCCGAGCAGTACTTC. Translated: CASRMTASRAEQYF.

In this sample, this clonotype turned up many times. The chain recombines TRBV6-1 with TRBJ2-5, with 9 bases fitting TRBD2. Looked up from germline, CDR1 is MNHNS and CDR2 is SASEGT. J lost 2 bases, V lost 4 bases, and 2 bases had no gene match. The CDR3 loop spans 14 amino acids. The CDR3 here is CASSVGLAQETQYF. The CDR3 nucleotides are TGTGCCAGCAGTGTGGGACTAGCTCAAGAGACCCAGTACTTC.

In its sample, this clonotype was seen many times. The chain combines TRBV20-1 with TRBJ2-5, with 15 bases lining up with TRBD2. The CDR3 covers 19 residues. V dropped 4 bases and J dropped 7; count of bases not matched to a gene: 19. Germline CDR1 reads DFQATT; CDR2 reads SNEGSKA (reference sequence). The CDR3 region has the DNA TGCAGTGCTAACGTCCACCTAAGGACTAGCGGGAGGGCCTGGGGGACCCAGTACTTC. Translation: CSANVHLRTSGRAWGTQYF.

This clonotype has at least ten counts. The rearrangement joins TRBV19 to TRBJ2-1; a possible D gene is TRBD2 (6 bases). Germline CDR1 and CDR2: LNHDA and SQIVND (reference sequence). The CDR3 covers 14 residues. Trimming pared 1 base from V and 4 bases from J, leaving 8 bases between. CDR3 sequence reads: CASSIAGAYNEQFF. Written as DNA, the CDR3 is TGTGCCAGTAGTATAGCGGGAGCATACAATGAGCAGTTCTTC.

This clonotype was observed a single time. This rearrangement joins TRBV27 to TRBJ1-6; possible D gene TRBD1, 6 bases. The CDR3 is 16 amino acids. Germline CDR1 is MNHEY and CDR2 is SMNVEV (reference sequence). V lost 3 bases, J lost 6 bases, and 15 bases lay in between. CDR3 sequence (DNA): TGTGCCAGCAGTTTGGACAGCCCTCGGGGTAATTCACCCCTCCACTTT. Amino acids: CASSLDSPRGNSPLHF.

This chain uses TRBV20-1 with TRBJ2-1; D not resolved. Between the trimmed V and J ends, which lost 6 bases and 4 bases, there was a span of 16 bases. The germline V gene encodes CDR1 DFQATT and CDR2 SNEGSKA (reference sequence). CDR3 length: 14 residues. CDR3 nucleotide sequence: TGCAGTGCCGTTCCGTCTACTAAATACAATGAGCAGTTCTTC. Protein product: CSAVPSTKYNEQFF.

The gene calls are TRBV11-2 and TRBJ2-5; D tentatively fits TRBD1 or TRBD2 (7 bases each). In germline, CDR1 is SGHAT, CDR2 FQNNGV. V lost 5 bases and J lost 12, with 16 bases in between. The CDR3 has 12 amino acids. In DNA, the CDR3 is TGTGCCAGCAGCAAAGCAGGGGGGGTGAAGTACTTC. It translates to CASSKAGGVKYF.

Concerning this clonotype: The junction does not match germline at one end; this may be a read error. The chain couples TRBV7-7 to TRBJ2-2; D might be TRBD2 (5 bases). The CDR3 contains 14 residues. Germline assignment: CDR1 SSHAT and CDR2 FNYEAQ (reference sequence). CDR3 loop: CASSLSGLTGELFF. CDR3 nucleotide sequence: TGTGCTAGCAGCTTATCAGGACTCACCGGGGAGCTGTTTTTT. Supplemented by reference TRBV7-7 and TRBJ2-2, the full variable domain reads GAGVSQSPRYKVTKRGQDVTLRCDPISSHATLYWYQQALGQGPEFLTYFNYEAQPDKSGLPSDRFSAERPEGSISTLTIQRTEQRDSAMYRCASSLSGLTGELFFGEGSRLTVL.

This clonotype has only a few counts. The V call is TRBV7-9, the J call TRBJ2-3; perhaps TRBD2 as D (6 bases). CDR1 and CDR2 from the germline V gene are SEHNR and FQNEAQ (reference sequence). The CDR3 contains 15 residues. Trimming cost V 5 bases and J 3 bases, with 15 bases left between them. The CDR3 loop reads CASSRPGEKTDTQYF. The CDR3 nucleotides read TGTGCCAGCAGCCGGCCGGGGGAGAAGACAGATACGCAGTATTTT.

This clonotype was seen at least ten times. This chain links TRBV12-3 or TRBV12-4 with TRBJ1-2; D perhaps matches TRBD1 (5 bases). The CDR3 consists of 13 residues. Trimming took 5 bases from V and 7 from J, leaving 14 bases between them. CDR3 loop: CASSPTGTSGYTF. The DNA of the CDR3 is TGTGCCAGCAGTCCCACGGGGACGAGTGGCTACACCTTC.

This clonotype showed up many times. The CDR3 loop is CASSDRQGARGEQFF. CDR3 nucleotides: TGTGCCAGCAGTGATCGTCAGGGGGCCCGGGGTGAGCAGTTCTTC. The chain recombines TRBV6-1 with TRBJ2-1, with TRBD1 identical over 8 bases. Per the germline V gene, CDR1 is MNHNS and CDR2 is SASEGT. CDR3 length equals 15 residues. Losses at the gene ends were 3 bases for V and 9 bases for J; bases not matched to a gene: 10.

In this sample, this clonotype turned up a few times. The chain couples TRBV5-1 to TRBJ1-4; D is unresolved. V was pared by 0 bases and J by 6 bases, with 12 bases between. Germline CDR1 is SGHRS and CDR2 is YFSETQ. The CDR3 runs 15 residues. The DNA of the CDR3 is TGCGCCAGCAGCTTGGCCAGGAGGGTCGATGAAAAACTGTTTTTT. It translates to CASSLARRVDEKLFF.

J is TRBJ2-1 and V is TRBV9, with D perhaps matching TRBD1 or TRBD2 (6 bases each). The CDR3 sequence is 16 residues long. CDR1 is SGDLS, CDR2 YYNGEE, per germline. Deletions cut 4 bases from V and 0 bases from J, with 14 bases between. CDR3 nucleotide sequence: TGTGCCAGCAGCCCCCCGGGGGCGAACTCCTACAATGAGCAGTTCTTC. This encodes CASSPPGANSYNEQFF. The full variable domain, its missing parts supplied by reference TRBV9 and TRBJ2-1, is DSGVTQTPKHLITATGQRVTLRCSPRSGDLSVYWYQQSLDQGLQFLIQYYNGEERAKGNILERFSAQQFPDLHSELNLSSLELGDSALYFCASSPPGANSYNEQFFGPGTRLTVL.

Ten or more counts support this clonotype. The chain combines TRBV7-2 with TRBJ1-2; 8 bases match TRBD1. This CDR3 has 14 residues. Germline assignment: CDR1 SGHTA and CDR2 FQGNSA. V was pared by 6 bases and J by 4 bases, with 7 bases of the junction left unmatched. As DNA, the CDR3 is TGTGCCAGCAGTCGCGTACAGGGGGGCTATGGCTACACCTTC. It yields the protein CASSRVQGGYGYTF.

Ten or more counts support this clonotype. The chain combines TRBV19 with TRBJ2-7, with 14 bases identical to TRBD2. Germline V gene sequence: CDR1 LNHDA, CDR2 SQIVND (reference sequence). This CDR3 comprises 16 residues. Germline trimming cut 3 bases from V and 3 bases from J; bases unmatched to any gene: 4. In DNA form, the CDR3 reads TGTGCCAGTAGTATCCGAGGGACTAGCGGGAGCTACGAGCAGTACTTC. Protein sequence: CASSIRGTSGSYEQYF. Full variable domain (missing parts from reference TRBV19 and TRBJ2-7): DGGITQSPKYLFRKEGQNVTLSCEQNLNHDAMYWYRQDPGQGLRLIYYSQIVNDFQKGDIAEGYSVSREKKESFPLTVTSAQKNPTAFYLCASSIRGTSGSYEQYFGPGTRLTVT.